Below, 18 T cell receptor beta chains from the same sample are listed, as sequenced in a study of shared clonotypes between healthy human individuals. TCRdb keeps only in-frame clones here, not all; method: immunoSEQ multiplex PCR. The sample holds about 2.2 million clones, around 93% seen once. As defined, naive CD8 cells were CD45RO-negative and positively selected for CCR7, with terminally differentiated effector memory CD45RA+ cells excluded. Sequencing was performed on naive CD8+ T cells from PBMCs. The receptors were sampled from a man between 18 and 29 years old in good health. Some clones in this sample may be carry-over from other donors' samples.

This rearrangement joins TRBV18 to TRBJ1-3, with 8 positions matching TRBD1. Germline V gene lookup returns CDR1 KGHSH and CDR2 LQKENI. Trimming took 3 bases from V and 0 from J; bases not matched to a gene: 7. The CDR3 spans 17 residues. The DNA of the CDR3 is TGTGCCAGCTCACCCGGGGACAGGAAGATCTCTGGAAACACCATATATTTT. Translated: CASSPGDRKISGNTIYF.

This sequence joins TRBV11-2 and TRBJ2-7; a weak D match, TRBD2 (6 bases). Germline V CDR1 and CDR2: SGHAT, FQNNGV. The CDR3 is made up of 12 amino acids. The V end was cut by 0 bases, the J end by 7 bases, with 7 bases between. CDR3 coding DNA: TGTGCCAGCAGCTTAGATGGGAGGGAGCAGTACTTC. This sequence encodes CASSLDGREQYF.

V is TRBV9 and J is TRBJ2-3; D unresolved. Germline V CDR1 and CDR2: SGDLS, YYNGEE. V lost 0 bases and J lost 2, with 7 bases in between. The CDR3 spans 14 residues. CDR3 region: CASSVVDTTDTQYF. Written as DNA, the CDR3 is TGTGCCAGCAGCGTAGTCGATACCACAGATACGCAGTATTTT. Variable domain in full (rest from reference TRBV9 and TRBJ2-3): DSGVTQTPKHLITATGQRVTLRCSPRSGDLSVYWYQQSLDQGLQFLIQYYNGEERAKGNILERFSAQQFPDLHSELNLSSLELGDSALYFCASSVVDTTDTQYFGPGTRLTVL.

The chain joins TRBV7-6 to TRBJ2-7; 9 nucleotides align to TRBD1. The V gene end was trimmed by 4 bases and the J gene end by 2 bases; junction bases not matched to a gene: 3. Germline V gene data show CDR1 as SGHVS and CDR2 as FNYEAQ. The CDR3 has 14 amino acids. The CDR3 loop reads CASSSGQGTYEQYF. The CDR3 DNA reads TGTGCCAGCAGCTCCGGACAGGGGACCTACGAGCAGTACTTC. Complete variable domain (other parts from reference TRBV7-6 and TRBJ2-7): GAGVSQSPRYKVTKRGQDVALRCDPISGHVSLYWYRQALGQGPEFLTYFNYEAQQDKSGLPNDRFSAERPEGSISTLTIQRTEQRDSAMYRCASSSGQGTYEQYFGPGTRLTVT.

As DNA, the CDR3 is TGTGCCAGTAGTATACAGCTTAGCAATCAGCCCCAGCATTTT. Its translation: CASSIQLSNQPQHF. The chain has TRBV19 and TRBJ1-5, with D unclear. V was clipped by 2 bases and J by 0 bases, with 5 bases between them. Per germline, CDR1 LNHDA and CDR2 SQIVND (reference sequence). CDR3 size: 14 residues.

J is TRBJ2-7 and V is TRBV28; weak D call: TRBD2 (5 bases). Germline V gene lookup returns CDR1 MDHEN and CDR2 SYDVKM. This CDR3 has 12 residues. V was cut by 1 base and J by 7 bases, with 8 bases left in between. CDR3 sequence: CASSLYPGEQYF. The CDR3, as DNA: TGTGCCAGCAGTTTATATCCGGGGGAGCAGTACTTC.

The rearrangement links TRBV6-1 to TRBJ2-1, with 12 positions matching TRBD2. Losses at the gene ends were 8 bases for V and 7 bases for J; bases not matched to a gene: 9. CDR3 length equals 15 residues. The V gene's germline CDR1 is MNHNS and CDR2 SASEGT. The CDR3 region is CASGVGLAGWNEQFF. CDR3 bases: TGTGCCAGCGGGGTTGGACTAGCGGGATGGAATGAGCAGTTCTTC.

In its sample, this clone was seen once. This chain connects TRBV9 to TRBJ2-2; no clear D. Germline V gene data show CDR1 as SGDLS and CDR2 as YYNGEE. The CDR3 has 15 amino acids. The V and J ends lost 3 bases and 7 bases respectively, with 16 bases between them. The CDR3 nucleotides read TGTGCCAGCAGCGAGTTTGCGGATCAGGTCGGGGAGCTGTTTTTT. Translating gives CASSEFADQVGELFF.

The rearrangement links TRBV19 to TRBJ2-3; 7 bases agree with TRBD1. The germline gives CDR1 LNHDA, CDR2 SQIVND (reference sequence). V dropped 4 bases and J dropped 0; count of bases not matched to a gene: 7. The CDR3 runs 16 residues. The CDR3 sequence: CASSSRQGISTDTQYF. CDR3 DNA: TGTGCCAGTAGTAGCCGACAGGGAATTAGCACAGATACGCAGTATTTT.

In its sample, this clone was seen a few times. The sample contains more than one DNA sequence encoding this CDR3. The V and J genes are TRBV5-1 and TRBJ1-5; 7 positions match TRBD1. Losses at the gene ends were 1 base for V and 2 bases for J; bases not matched to a gene: 3. The CDR3 covers 15 residues. Germline V gives CDR1 SGHRS, CDR2 YFSETQ. CDR3 sequence (DNA): TGCGCCAGCAGCTTGCAGGGGGATGGCAATCAGCCCCAGCATTTT. It translates to CASSLQGDGNQPQHF.

V is TRBV28 and J is TRBJ2-7; 8 bases agree with TRBD2. V was clipped by 6 bases and J by 6 bases; unmatched bases: 25. The CDR3 totals 19 residues. Germline V CDR1 and CDR2: MDHEN, SYDVKM. CDR3 in DNA: TGTGCCAGCAGCCGGGAACGCGGGGGGAAGCGGGACGGCTTTCGCGAGCAGTACTTC. It translates to CASSRERGGKRDGFREQYF.

The gene calls are TRBV28 and TRBJ2-1; 10 bases are a match to TRBD2. Germline loops: CDR1 MDHEN, CDR2 SYDVKM. After removal of 6 bases from V and 6 bases from J, the junction contained 5 bases not matched to a gene. The CDR3 length is 14 residues. The CDR3 DNA is TGTGCCAGCAGCCTAGCGGGAGCCGTCAATGAGCAGTTCTTC. This gives the protein CASSLAGAVNEQFF.

The sample holds one count of this clone. The rearrangement uses TRBV27 and TRBJ2-2, with 11 bases that match TRBD2. Germline assignment: CDR1 MNHEY and CDR2 SMNVEV (reference sequence). Unmatched junction bases numbered 9, after V lost 2 bases and J lost 1 base. The CDR3 length is 19 residues. CDR3 region: CASSLLGSGRARNTGELFF. CDR3 DNA: TGTGCCAGCAGTTTACTAGGTAGCGGGAGGGCCCGGAACACCGGGGAGCTGTTTTTT.

This chain uses TRBV7-6 with TRBJ2-1; TRBD2 matches at 10 bases. The junction had 11 bases not matched to a gene; V was cut back by 1 base and J by 5 bases. Per germline, CDR1 SGHVS and CDR2 FNYEAQ. The CDR3 has 18 amino acids. The CDR3 here is CASSLEPGTSGTDNEQFF. CDR3 nucleotides: TGTGCCAGCAGCTTAGAACCAGGCACTAGCGGGACCGACAATGAGCAGTTCTTC.

This rearrangement joins TRBV7-7 to TRBJ2-2, with D perhaps TRBD1 (5 bases). The V and J ends lost 4 bases and 7 bases respectively, with 16 bases between them. Germline V CDR1 and CDR2: SSHAT, FNYEAQ (reference sequence). The CDR3 is 15 residues long. As DNA, the CDR3 is TGTGCCAGCAGCTCACCCATTCATAGGGGCGGGGAGCTGTTTTTT. Protein sequence: CASSSPIHRGGELFF.

The chain carries TRBV6-1 and TRBJ2-7; 13 bases agree with TRBD2. Germline trimming cut 2 bases from V and 9 bases from J; bases unmatched to any gene: 7. This CDR3 is built from 15 residues. Looked up from germline, CDR1 is MNHNS and CDR2 is SASEGT. The chain's CDR3 is CASSEWTSGSRGQYF. CDR3 coding DNA: TGTGCCAGCAGTGAATGGACTAGCGGGAGTCGTGGGCAGTACTTC.

Concerning this clone itself: Other DNA sequences from this sample encode an identical CDR3 as well. V usage is TRBV25-1 and J usage is TRBJ2-5; D is unresolved. The end of the DNA aligns better with TRBJ2-7, so the J call may be wrong. This CDR3 region has 11 residues. Germline V CDR1 and CDR2: MGHDK, SYGVNS. CDR3 amino acids: CASSDGYEQYF. CDR3 in DNA: TGTGCCAGCAGTGATGGGTACGAGCAGTACTTC.

This chain uses TRBV7-9 with TRBJ2-7, with 7 bases aligning to TRBD1. CDR1 and CDR2 (germline): SEHNR, FQNEAQ (reference sequence). The CDR3 is 15 residues long. After removal of 4 bases from V and 3 bases from J, the junction contained 9 bases not matched to a gene. In DNA form, the CDR3 reads TGTGCCAGCAGCTCACCGGGACAGCCGGACTACGAGCAGTACTTC. Its translation: CASSSPGQPDYEQYF.